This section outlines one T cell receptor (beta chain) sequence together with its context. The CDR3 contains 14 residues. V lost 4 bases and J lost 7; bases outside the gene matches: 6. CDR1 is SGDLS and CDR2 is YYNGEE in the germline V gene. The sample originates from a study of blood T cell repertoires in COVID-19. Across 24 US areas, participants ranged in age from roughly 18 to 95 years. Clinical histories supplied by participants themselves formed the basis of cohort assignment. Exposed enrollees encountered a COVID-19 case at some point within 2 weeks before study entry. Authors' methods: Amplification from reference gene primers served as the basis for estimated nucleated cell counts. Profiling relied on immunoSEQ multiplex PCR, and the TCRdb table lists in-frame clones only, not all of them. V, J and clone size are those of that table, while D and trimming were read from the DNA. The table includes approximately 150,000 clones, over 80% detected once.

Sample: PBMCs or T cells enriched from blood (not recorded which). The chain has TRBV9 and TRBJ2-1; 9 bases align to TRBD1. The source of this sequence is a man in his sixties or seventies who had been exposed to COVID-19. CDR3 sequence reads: CASSSGQGTNEQFF. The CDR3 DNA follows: TGTGCCAGCAGCTCGGGACAGGGAACAAATGAGCAGTTCTTC.